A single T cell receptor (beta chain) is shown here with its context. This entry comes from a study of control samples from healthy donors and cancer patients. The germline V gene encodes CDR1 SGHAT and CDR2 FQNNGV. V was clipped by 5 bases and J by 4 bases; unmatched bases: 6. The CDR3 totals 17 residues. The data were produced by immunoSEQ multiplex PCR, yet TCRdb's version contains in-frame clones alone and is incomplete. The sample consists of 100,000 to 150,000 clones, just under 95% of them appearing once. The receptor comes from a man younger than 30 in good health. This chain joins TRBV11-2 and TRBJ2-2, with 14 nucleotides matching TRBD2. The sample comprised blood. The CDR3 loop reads CASSRTSGGRGTGELFF. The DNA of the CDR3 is TGTGCCAGCAGCCGGACTAGCGGGGGGAGGGGCACCGGGGAGCTGTTTTTT.